This record covers a single TCR beta chain. Antigen: not known. Trimming removed 8 bases from V and 11 bases from J; junction bases left unmatched: 11. Germline loops: CDR1 SEHNR, CDR2 FQNEAQ (reference sequence). This CDR3 is built from 14 residues. This entry belongs to a study of cytomegalovirus exposure and HLA in healthy donors. General study results and limits: By HLA locus, TCR association rates varied in a later analysis, with DRB1 showing the most and HLA-C the fewest. Reportedly, TCR beta sequences accurately predicted HLA-A and HLA-B alleles in most subjects.

PCR primers comprised 60 Vbeta and 13 Jbeta primers. Sequencing was performed with immunoSEQ multiplex PCR; in TCRdb, only in-frame clones are kept and a portion is missing. The table has under 85,000 clones, 65% to 70% seen once. The TCR sequence derives from a man aged 40-49 years in good health and CMV-seropositive. J is TRBJ2-5 and V is TRBV7-9; TRBD2 matches at 13 bases. The sequenced material came from PBMCs. The CDR3 region is CASGGTSGIWEQYF. CDR3 bases: TGTGCCAGCGGAGGGACTAGCGGGATCTGGGAGCAGTACTTC.